One sample yielded the 20 T cell receptor beta chains listed below, sequenced in a study of blood T cell repertoires in COVID-19 (dated by TCRdb to between 2020 and 2021). The library was prepared using the immunoSEQ multiplex PCR assay. As stored in TCRdb, this immuneACCESS dataset retains in-frame rearrangements with V and J assigned. A fraction of the clones does not appear; measured against another copy, unresolved V genes explain less than half of the discrepancy, and the remainder lacks a known reason. The sample table contains under 250,000 clones; only one count was recorded for roughly 80% of them. Of the sample, 3% to 4% falls within the top ten clones. Sequencing input: peripheral blood. The origin of the receptors is a woman under 30 with acute or convalescent COVID-19.

The rearrangement uses TRBV27 and TRBJ1-5; D not certain. The CDR3 consists of 14 residues. Trimming left V 3 bases short and J 3 bases short, with 9 bases between. CDR1 is MNHEY and CDR2 is SMNVEV in the germline V gene (reference sequence). The CDR3 spells CASSFTGVNQPQHF. The CDR3 nucleotides read TGTGCCAGCAGTTTTACGGGAGTCAATCAGCCCCAGCATTTT.

The chain combines TRBV2 with TRBJ2-1; 9 bases match TRBD2. The germline CDR1 and CDR2 sequences are SNHLY and FYNNEI. This CDR3 has 16 residues. V lost 6 bases to trimming and J lost 9 bases; unmatched junction nucleotides: 15. DNA for the CDR3: TGTGCCAGCAGAGCGACTTGGGTAGCGGGAGTTGCTGAGCAGTTCTTC. Translated, it gives CASRATWVAGVAEQFF. The full variable domain, its missing parts supplied by reference TRBV2 and TRBJ2-1, is EPEVTQTPSHQVTQMGQEVILRCVPISNHLYFYWYRQILGQKVEFLVSFYNNEISEKSEIFDDQFSVERPDGSNFTLKIRSTKLEDSAMYFCASRATWVAGVAEQFFGPGTRLTVL.

The chain joins TRBV28 to TRBJ2-1; D not certain. Germline CDR1 MDHEN, CDR2 SYDVKM. The CDR3 runs 9 residues. CDR3 in DNA: TGTCCATCCTACAATGAGCAGTTCTTC. It encodes CPSYNEQFF.

The chain carries TRBV7-9 and TRBJ2-3; no firm D call. CDR3 length: 14 residues. Trimming removed 1 base at V and 0 bases at J, with 5 bases between. CDR1 is SEHNR, CDR2 FQNEAQ, per germline (reference sequence). The CDR3 DNA reads as TGTGCCAGCAGCTTAGGAGTTAGCACAGATACGCAGTATTTT. Protein: CASSLGVSTDTQYF.

The chain combines TRBV19 with TRBJ1-1, with 8 bases fitting TRBD1. Trimming cost V 6 bases and J 0 bases; bases outside gene matches: 6. The CDR3 spans 15 residues. Germline V gives CDR1 LNHDA, CDR2 SQIVND (reference sequence). The CDR3 DNA follows: TGTGCCAGTAGCCCGAGACAGGGGCTGAACACTGAAGCTTTCTTT. It translates to CASSPRQGLNTEAFF.

The genes are TRBV3-1 (or the pseudogene TRBV3-2) and TRBJ2-7, with 8 positions matching TRBD2. This CDR3 contains 14 residues. Germline V gene data show CDR1 as LGHDT and CDR2 as YNNKEL (reference sequence). V dropped 5 bases and J dropped 3; count of bases not matched to a gene: 6. This CDR3 is CASSNPGLDYEQYF. Here the CDR3 DNA reads TGTGCCAGCAGCAACCCGGGACTAGACTACGAGCAGTACTTC.

The chain has TRBV7-2 and TRBJ1-5; 8 bases match TRBD1. The V gene end was trimmed by 3 bases and the J gene end by 3 bases; junction bases not matched to a gene: 4. The CDR3 contains 15 residues. Germline V gene sequence: CDR1 SGHTA, CDR2 FQGNSA. CDR3 region: CASSFRDRLNQPQHF. The CDR3 DNA is TGTGCCAGCAGCTTTCGGGACAGGCTCAATCAGCCCCAGCATTTT.

This clone appeared many times. Other DNA sequences of this sample code for an identical CDR3. The chain employs TRBV4-3 and TRBJ2-7, with TRBD2 identical over 8 bases. This CDR3 has 15 residues. Germline CDR1 LGHNA, CDR2 YSLEER. The V gene end was trimmed by 0 bases and the J gene end by 3 bases; junction bases not matched to a gene: 4. This CDR3 reads CASSQDLGLVYEQYF. The CDR3 bases are TGCGCCAGCAGCCAAGATCTGGGACTAGTCTACGAGCAGTACTTC.

The CDR3 reads CASSPGDSSYEQYF. In DNA form, the CDR3 reads TGTGCCAGCAGCCCCGGGGACTCGTCCTACGAGCAGTACTTC. The chain employs TRBV5-4 and TRBJ2-7; tentative D call: TRBD2 (6 bases). Germline-derived CDR1 and CDR2 are SGHNT and YYREEE (reference sequence). The length of the CDR3 is 14 residues. Trimming removed 4 bases from V and 1 base from J, with 12 bases in between.

CDR3 DNA: TGTGCCAGTAGTGGATGGACAGGGCGGGGCGAGCAGTACTTC. This codes for CASSGWTGRGEQYF. This chain uses TRBV19 with TRBJ2-7, with 8 bases that match TRBD1. The CDR3 extends over 14 amino acids. CDR1 is LNHDA and CDR2 is SQIVND in the germline V gene (reference sequence). The V gene end was trimmed by 5 bases and the J gene end by 6 bases; junction bases not matched to a gene: 9.

The chain carries TRBV9 and TRBJ2-7; no reliable D call. Germline V lookup: CDR1 SGDLS, CDR2 YYNGEE. The CDR3 length is 14 residues. The V end lost 0 bases, the J end lost 0 bases, and 7 bases lay between the germline ends. In DNA, the CDR3 is TGTGCCAGCAGCGTAGGTGCGGTCTCCTACGAGCAGTACTTC. It encodes CASSVGAVSYEQYF. The full variable domain, rest sourced from reference TRBV9 and TRBJ2-7, is DSGVTQTPKHLITATGQRVTLRCSPRSGDLSVYWYQQSLDQGLQFLIQYYNGEERAKGNILERFSAQQFPDLHSELNLSSLELGDSALYFCASSVGAVSYEQYFGPGTRLTVT.

The V gene is TRBV7-2, the J gene TRBJ2-5; the match to TRBD2 covers 9 bases. Trimming cost V 1 base and J 7 bases; bases outside gene matches: 4. Germline-derived CDR1 and CDR2 are SGHTA and FQGNSA. The CDR3 runs to 14 residues. CDR3 sequence: CASSLVAGDRTQYF. CDR3 DNA sequence: TGTGCCAGCAGCTTAGTAGCGGGAGACAGGACCCAGTACTTC.

The genes are TRBV6-2 or TRBV6-3 and TRBJ2-3; D might be TRBD1 (5 bases). Trimming left V 1 base short and J 6 bases short, with 11 bases between. Per the germline V gene, CDR1 is MNHEY and CDR2 is SVGEGT. The CDR3 has 14 residues. The DNA of the CDR3 is TGTGCCAGCAGTTACTTCAGGGAAATGGATACGCAGTATTTT. Translated, it gives CASSYFREMDTQYF.

This chain joins TRBV30 and TRBJ2-3; a weak D match, TRBD2 (5 bases). From germline, CDR1 is GTSNPN and CDR2 SVGIG (reference sequence). CDR3 length equals 15 residues. Deletions cut 3 bases from V and 8 bases from J, with 21 bases between. The CDR3, as DNA: TGTGCCTGGAGATCAAGAGGCACGGGAACCGCTACGCAGTATTTT. Translation: CAWRSRGTGTATQYF.

V gene TRBV5-1 combines with J gene TRBJ2-1, with 14 nucleotides matching TRBD2. Germline CDR1 SGHRS, CDR2 YFSETQ. V gave up 6 bases and J gave up 2 bases; unmatched junction bases: 7. The CDR3 consists of 17 residues. This CDR3 reads CASKGTSGRVTYNEQFF. DNA for the CDR3: TGCGCCAGCAAAGGGACTAGCGGGAGAGTGACCTACAATGAGCAGTTCTTC.

This rearrangement joins TRBV18 to TRBJ1-5; 7 bases map to TRBD1. Germline values: CDR1 KGHSH, CDR2 LQKENI. With V trimmed by 3 bases and J by 2 bases, 7 bases remained unmatched. This CDR3 spans 16 amino acids. The CDR3 DNA follows: TGTGCCAGCTCACCTCGCGGGACAGACCGCAATCAGCCCCAGCATTTT. Its translation: CASSPRGTDRNQPQHF.

In its sample, this clone was seen a few times. This chain joins TRBV27 and TRBJ1-1; no firm D call. Per the germline V gene, CDR1 is MNHEY and CDR2 is SMNVEV (reference sequence). This CDR3 comprises 15 residues. V was trimmed by 6 bases and J by 4 bases, leaving 18 bases between them. CDR3 in amino acids: CASRTTDFGGTEAFF. CDR3 nucleotide sequence: TGTGCCAGCAGGACCACGGACTTTGGTGGCACTGAAGCTTTCTTT.

The chain has TRBV5-4 and TRBJ2-3; maybe TRBD2 (6 bases). The CDR3 contains 15 residues. CDR1 SGHNT and CDR2 YYREEE come from the germline V gene (reference sequence). V dropped 2 bases and J dropped 5 bases, with 15 bases sitting between them. Written as DNA, the CDR3 is TGTGCCAGCAGCTTTCCGGGTAGCGGAAAAGATACGCAGTATTTT. This gives the protein CASSFPGSGKDTQYF. Filled out from reference TRBV5-4 and TRBJ2-3, the complete variable domain reads ETGVTQSPTHLIKTRGQQVTLRCSSQSGHNTVSWYQQALGQGPQFIFQYYREEENGRGNFPPRFSGLQFPNYSSELNVNALELDDSALYLCASSFPGSGKDTQYFGPGTRLTVL.

Many counts were recorded for this clone. The rearrangement links TRBV30 to TRBJ2-7; TRBD1 might be the D (5 bases). The V gene lost 0 bases and the J gene lost 4 bases, with 13 bases spanning the gap. Germline loops: CDR1 GTSNPN, CDR2 SVGIG (reference sequence). The CDR3 runs 14 residues. The CDR3 nucleotides read TGTGCCTGGAGTGTACAGGCAGGGCCATACGAGCAGTACTTC. This translates into CAWSVQAGPYEQYF.

The rearrangement joins TRBV6-5 to TRBJ2-3, with 7 bases fitting TRBD1. The CDR3 runs 15 residues. The J segment lost 0 bases and the V segment lost 6 bases, leaving 6 bases of the junction unmatched. Germline values: CDR1 MNHEY, CDR2 SVGAGI. This chain's CDR3 is CASRRQGESTDTQYF. The CDR3 region has the DNA TGTGCCAGCAGGCGACAGGGTGAGAGCACAGATACGCAGTATTTT.